Listed here are 27 T cell receptor beta chains from one sample, sequenced in a study of cytomegalovirus exposure and HLA in healthy donors. The assay was immunoSEQ multiplex PCR, and TCRdb's table has in-frame clones only and misses some. Of around 98,000 clones in the sample, roughly 87% were seen once. Material: PBMCs. These receptors were obtained from a man aged 18 to 30 in good health and CMV-seropositive.

This clone was counted only a few times. CDR3 sequence: CASSRLLGLSEQYF. CDR3 in DNA: TGTGCCAGCAGCCGACTACTGGGTCTTTCCGAGCAGTACTTC. This rearrangement joins TRBV6-5 to TRBJ2-7; perhaps TRBD2 as D (5 bases). V was trimmed by 6 bases and J by 6 bases, leaving 18 bases between them. CDR3 size: 14 residues. Per the germline V gene, CDR1 is MNHEY and CDR2 is SVGAGI.

This clone was recorded only once. The chain joins TRBV14 to TRBJ2-1; 12 bases line up with TRBD2. The V segment lost 3 bases and the J segment 6 bases; nucleotides outside the gene matches: 0. Germline V gene sequence: CDR1 SGHDN, CDR2 FVKESK. The CDR3 runs 14 residues. CDR3 protein: CASSQGLAGNEQFF. CDR3 coding DNA: TGTGCCAGCAGCCAGGGACTAGCGGGCAATGAGCAGTTCTTC.

This rearrangement joins TRBV11-2 to TRBJ1-3; D remains ambiguous. The length of the CDR3 is 15 residues. Germline assignment: CDR1 SGHAT and CDR2 FQNNGV. The V end was cut by 2 bases, the J end by 0 bases, with 8 bases between. In DNA form, the CDR3 reads TGTGCCAGCAGCTTAACTCCAGGCTCTGGAAACACCATATATTTT. Amino acids: CASSLTPGSGNTIYF. The full variable domain, in which reference TRBV11-2 and TRBJ1-3 provide the parts outside the CDR3, is EAGVAQSPRYKIIEKRQSVAFWCNPISGHATLYWYQQILGQGPKLLIQFQNNGVVDDSQLPKDRFSAERLKGVDSTLKIQPAKLEDSAVYLCASSLTPGSGNTIYFGEGSWLTVV.

The rearrangement joins TRBV5-6 to TRBJ2-5, with D possibly TRBD2 on 5 matching bases. This CDR3 has 14 amino acids. CDR1 is SGHDT, CDR2 YYEEEE, per germline. Trimming removed 2 bases at V and 5 bases at J, with 13 bases between. This chain's CDR3 is CASSFVWESETQYF. The CDR3 nucleotides read TGTGCCAGCAGCTTCGTTTGGGAGAGCGAGACCCAGTACTTC. Supplemented by reference TRBV5-6 and TRBJ2-5, the full variable domain reads DAGVTQSPTHLIKTRGQQVTLRCSPKSGHDTVSWYQQALGQGPQFIFQYYEEEERQRGNFPDRFSGHQFPNYSSELNVNALLLGDSALYLCASSFVWESETQYFGPGTRLLVL.

The CDR3 region is CASSRGTGGTGELFF. In DNA form, the CDR3 reads TGTGCCAGCAGCCGAGGGACAGGGGGCACCGGGGAGCTGTTTTTT. This sequence joins TRBV7-6 and TRBJ2-2, with 11 bases aligning to TRBD1. Germline trimming cut 5 bases from V and 4 bases from J; bases unmatched to any gene: 3. This CDR3 region has 15 residues. Germline CDR1 is SGHVS and CDR2 is FNYEAQ.

CDR3 sequence (DNA): TGTGCCAGCAGCCTGGGACAGGGAGCCTACAATGAGCAGTTCTTC. Translated, it gives CASSLGQGAYNEQFF. The chain uses TRBV4-2 and TRBJ2-1, with 9 bases matching TRBD1. Trimming at V came to 4 bases and at J to 2 bases, leaving 3 bases not matched to a gene. CDR1 LGHNA and CDR2 YNFKEQ come from the germline V gene. The CDR3 length is 15 residues.

V gene TRBV10-2 combines with J gene TRBJ2-2; D is perhaps TRBD2 (5 bases). Per the germline V gene, CDR1 is WSHSY and CDR2 is SAAADI. CDR3 size: 16 residues. Deletions cut 8 bases from V and 0 bases from J, with 16 bases between. The CDR3 nucleotides read TGCGCCAGCCGGTATGAGGGAATCCCGAACACCGGGGAGCTGTTTTTT. It encodes CASRYEGIPNTGELFF.

This sequence joins TRBV6-5 and TRBJ1-2; TRBD1 is a possible D gene (5 bases). The CDR3 is 16 residues long. Germline assignment: CDR1 MNHEY and CDR2 SVGAGI. V was shortened by 0 bases and J by 3 bases, with 14 bases between the two germline ends. DNA of the CDR3: TGTGCCAGCAGTTACTCGAGTACAGGCCCTTACTATGGCTACACCTTC. Protein: CASSYSSTGPYYGYTF.

The gene calls are TRBV7-3 and TRBJ2-5; the D is unclear. Germline CDR1 SGHTA, CDR2 FQGTGA. The ends were cut back, 1 base at V and 2 bases at J, with 5 bases in the middle. The CDR3 is made up of 13 amino acids. The CDR3 nucleotides are TGTGCCAGCAGCTTAAGCACTCAAGAGACCCAGTACTTC. As protein: CASSLSTQETQYF.

The J gene is TRBJ2-1, the V gene TRBV10-1; 9 nucleotides agree with TRBD1. Germline trimming cut 7 bases from V and 12 bases from J; bases unmatched to any gene: 10. Germline CDR1 reads WNHNN; CDR2 reads SYGVQD (reference sequence). The CDR3 sequence is 13 residues long. In nucleotides, the CDR3 is TGCGCCAGCACTACCGGGACAGGGTCGAGGCAGTTCTTC. Translated: CASTTGTGSRQFF.

The chain is built from TRBV4-2 and TRBJ2-6, with 8 bases fitting TRBD1. The germline V gene has CDR1 LGHNA and CDR2 YNFKEQ. The ends lost 0 bases at V and 0 bases at J; junction bases unmatched: 7. The length of the CDR3 is 19 residues. CDR3 loop: CASSQEGLTGVSGANVLTF. As DNA, the CDR3 is TGTGCCAGCAGCCAAGAAGGTTTGACAGGGGTCTCTGGGGCCAACGTCCTGACTTTC.

The chain uses TRBV4-2 and TRBJ1-1; no definite D call. Trimming took 0 bases from V and 2 from J, leaving 7 bases between them. The CDR3 is 14 residues long. Per germline, CDR1 LGHNA and CDR2 YNFKEQ. CDR3 loop: CASSQDILNTEAFF. CDR3 sequence (DNA): TGTGCCAGCAGCCAAGATATCTTAAACACTGAAGCTTTCTTT.

This clone was detected once. The chain uses TRBV6-1 and TRBJ1-2; TRBD1 agrees at 9 bases. The germline CDR1 and CDR2 sequences are MNHNS and SASEGT. CDR3 length equals 13 residues. The trim removed 8 bases at V and 3 bases at J, leaving 4 bases unmatched. Written as DNA, the CDR3 is TGTGCCAGCGAGACAGGGGGTCACTATGGCTACACCTTC. Residues: CASETGGHYGYTF.

This clone was seen only once. The rearrangement joins TRBV27 to TRBJ2-1; the D gene is possibly TRBD2 (5 bases). Trimming stripped 0 bases from V and 9 bases from J, with 12 bases between. The CDR3 covers 14 residues. Germline V gives CDR1 MNHEY, CDR2 SMNVEV (reference sequence). The CDR3 region has the DNA TGTGCCAGCAGTTTATCTTCGGGATTGGGTGAGCAGTTCTTC. Translated: CASSLSSGLGEQFF.

This clone was counted once. The rearrangement joins TRBV11-3 to TRBJ2-4; a weak D match, TRBD1 (5 bases). This CDR3 has 12 residues. Deletions cut 0 bases from V and 8 bases from J, with 5 bases between. In germline, CDR1 is SGHNT, CDR2 YENEEA. This CDR3 reads CASSLEGDIQYF. CDR3 coding DNA: TGTGCCAGCAGCTTAGAAGGGGACATTCAGTACTTC.

The J gene is TRBJ2-5, the V gene TRBV4-1, with TRBD2 matching over 7 bases. Trimming at V came to 4 bases and at J to 5 bases, leaving 7 bases not matched to a gene. The CDR3 length is 14 residues. Germline V lookup: CDR1 MGHRA, CDR2 YSYEKL. The CDR3, as DNA: TGCGCCAGCAGCCCCCGGGGAGGGAGGGAGACCCAGTACTTC. It codes for CASSPRGGRETQYF.

The V gene is TRBV27, the J gene TRBJ2-7, with D unresolved. Germline loops: CDR1 MNHEY, CDR2 SMNVEV (reference sequence). The CDR3 runs to 12 residues. Trimming shortened V by 7 bases and J by 5 bases, and 12 bases separated the two germline ends. The CDR3 loop reads CASKTLIDEQYF. The CDR3 nucleotides are TGTGCCAGCAAGACACTGATCGACGAGCAGTACTTC.

With respect to this clone: The CDR3 carries no conserved terminal phenylalanine or tryptophan, so it likely arises from a read error. The chain links TRBV29-1 to TRBJ1-1; D remains unclear. Germline V lookup: CDR1 SQVTM, CDR2 ANQGSEA. The CDR3 runs 12 residues. Trimming cost V 5 bases and J 1 base, with 8 bases left between them. The CDR3 coding sequence is TGCAGCGTTATGAGGGAGAACACTGAAGCTTTCCTT. It translates to CSVMRENTEAFL.

The J gene is TRBJ2-5, the V gene TRBV7-9; the D gene is possibly TRBD1 (5 bases). Per the germline V gene, CDR1 is SEHNR and CDR2 is FQNEAQ (reference sequence). The CDR3 is 14 residues long. V gave up 5 bases and J gave up 1 base, with 11 bases separating them. The CDR3 region is CASSPRATQETQYF. DNA of the CDR3: TGTGCCAGCAGCCCCAGGGCCACCCAAGAGACCCAGTACTTC.

V and J are TRBV5-4 and TRBJ2-6; TRBD2 might be the D (6 bases). The CDR3 has 18 amino acids. Germline CDR1 SGHNT, CDR2 YYREEE (reference sequence). V dropped 0 bases and J dropped 1 base, with 14 bases sitting between them. CDR3 residues: CASSLGLAQQSGANVLTF. The CDR3 DNA reads TGTGCCAGCAGCTTGGGGCTAGCGCAACAATCTGGGGCCAACGTCCTGACTTTC.

The CDR3 reads CASSANPTAGANVLTF. CDR3 in DNA: TGTGCCAGTAGTGCTAATCCTACAGCTGGGGCCAACGTCCTGACTTTC. The chain combines TRBV19 with TRBJ2-6; D unclear. Per germline, CDR1 LNHDA and CDR2 SQIVND (reference sequence). V was shortened by 5 bases and J by 2 bases, with 13 bases between the two germline ends. The CDR3 length is 16 residues.

The chain recombines TRBV7-2 with TRBJ2-7, with 7 bases aligning to TRBD1. The ends lost 6 bases at V and 2 bases at J; junction bases unmatched: 7. Germline loops: CDR1 SGHTA, CDR2 FQGNSA. The CDR3 is 14 residues long. CDR3 in DNA: TGTGCCAGCAGTATAGGGGGCTCCACCTACGAGCAGTACTTC. It yields the protein CASSIGGSTYEQYF. Combining the CDR3 with reference TRBV7-2 and TRBJ2-7 gives the whole variable domain GAGVSQSPSNKVTEKGKDVELRCDPISGHTALYWYRQSLGQGLEFLIYFQGNSAPDKSGLPSDRFSAERTGGSVSTLTIQRTQQEDSAVYLCASSIGGSTYEQYFGPGTRLTVT.

The J gene is TRBJ1-1, the V gene TRBV4-1; D gene uncertain. Trimming removed 2 bases from V and 1 base from J, with 5 bases in between. The germline V gene encodes CDR1 MGHRA and CDR2 YSYEKL. The CDR3 is 13 residues long. The CDR3 DNA follows: TGCGCCAGCAGCCAATCCGGGAACACTGAAGCTTTCTTT. Translating gives CASSQSGNTEAFF.

The V and J genes are TRBV7-9 and TRBJ2-7; a weak D match, TRBD2 (6 bases). This CDR3 region has 14 residues. Germline CDR1 and CDR2: SEHNR and FQNEAQ (reference sequence). V was cut by 5 bases and J by 3 bases, with 14 bases left in between. For the CDR3, the DNA is TGTGCCAGCAGCGCCTCGGGGGTAGACTACGAGCAGTACTTC. It translates to CASSASGVDYEQYF.

The V call is TRBV11-2, the J call TRBJ2-7; a weak D match, TRBD2 (5 bases). Trimming removed 1 base at V and 3 bases at J, with 13 bases between. The length of the CDR3 is 15 residues. The germline V gene encodes CDR1 SGHAT and CDR2 FQNNGV. The CDR3 loop reads CASSLGPARGYEQYF. Written as DNA, the CDR3 is TGTGCCAGCAGCTTAGGCCCAGCTCGGGGCTACGAGCAGTACTTC. Combining the CDR3 with reference TRBV11-2 and TRBJ2-7 gives the whole variable domain EAGVAQSPRYKIIEKRQSVAFWCNPISGHATLYWYQQILGQGPKLLIQFQNNGVVDDSQLPKDRFSAERLKGVDSTLKIQPAKLEDSAVYLCASSLGPARGYEQYFGPGTRLTVT.

The chain is built from TRBV9 and TRBJ2-7; 10 nucleotides match TRBD2. The germline V gene encodes CDR1 SGDLS and CDR2 YYNGEE. V lost 4 bases to trimming and J lost 6 bases; unmatched junction nucleotides: 10. This CDR3 is built from 15 residues. In nucleotides, the CDR3 is TGTGCCAGCAGCCCAAAGGCTAGCGGGAGCCCCGAGCAGTACTTC. The encoded protein is CASSPKASGSPEQYF.

Comment on this clone: Germline is not matched at one junction end, which may reflect a read error. The genes are TRBV11-2 and TRBJ2-1; D is unclear. CDR1 is SGHAT, CDR2 FQNNGV, per germline. This CDR3 is 13 amino acids long. CDR3 nucleotides: TGTGCCAACAGCCTATTCGGCTACAATGAGCAGTTCTTC. Its translation: CANSLFGYNEQFF.